This record concerns one T cell receptor (beta chain) sequence. Germline CDR1 and CDR2: MDHEN and SYDVKM. V was cut by 6 bases and J by 3 bases, with 14 bases left in between. The CDR3 loop spans 14 amino acids. Authors' processing steps: Amplification of reference gene primers was used by the study to estimate nucleated cell counts. This table comes from immunoSEQ multiplex PCR, and its TCRdb copy is limited to in-frame clones, with some not included. Clonal size and the V and J genes are those of that table, whereas D and trimming came from the DNA. This table holds around 180,000 clones, 88% found once. The entry originates in a study of blood T cell repertoires in COVID-19. Study-level information: Italy, Spain and the United States were the sources of the convalescent and acute COVID-19 samples.

Specimen: peripheral blood. The clonotype originates from a woman aged 25-40 years with acute or convalescent COVID-19. The chain has TRBV28 and TRBJ1-2; D perhaps matches TRBD1 (5 bases). The CDR3: CASRVPGFHYGYTF. DNA for the CDR3: TGTGCCAGCAGGGTGCCAGGGTTCCACTATGGCTACACCTTC.